This TCR beta chain was sequenced during a study of Ad26.COV2.S vaccination and SARS-CoV-2 variants. Broader study findings: Responses of T cells in total may have been underestimated by the TCR breadth and depth analyses. Post-vaccination spike-specific CD8+ and CD4+ T cell responses reportedly had substantial breadth. Recipients of either vaccine or placebo displayed similar breadth of non-spike TCRs.

This clone was recorded once. Its antigen is not known. Per the germline V gene, CDR1 is LNHDA and CDR2 is SQIVND (reference sequence). The CDR3 loop spans 13 amino acids. V was pared by 10 bases and J by 1 base, with 11 bases between. The assay was immunoSEQ multiplex PCR, and TCRdb's table has in-frame clones only and misses some. Of some 350,000 clones in the sample, roughly 94% were seen once. The genes are TRBV19 and TRBJ1-5; D unresolved. This receptor was identified in a human donor who had recovered from COVID-19. The sample here was peripheral blood, taken after recovery from COVID-19. CDR3 region: CATTDRSNQPQHF. CDR3 sequence (DNA): TGTGCCACTACGGACCGCAGCAATCAGCCCCAGCATTTT.